The entry below describes one T cell receptor beta chain. CDR1 SGHTA and CDR2 FQGNSA come from the germline V gene. The CDR3 is 15 amino acids. V was pared by 5 bases and J by 7 bases, with 20 bases between. PCR involved 60 Vbeta and 13 Jbeta primers. Only in-frame clones appear in the TCRdb table, and some are missing; sequencing was by immunoSEQ multiplex PCR. The sample lists 150,000 or so clones, roughly 80% occurring once. The data stem from a study of cytomegalovirus exposure and HLA in healthy donors. The TCR comes from a female donor in good health and CMV-seronegative. Sequenced input: PBMCs. The V call is TRBV7-2, the J call TRBJ1-1; no reliable D call. Here the CDR3 reads CASSPSPTRVHEAFF. In DNA form, the CDR3 reads TGTGCCAGCAGCCCTAGCCCGACACGGGTCCATGAAGCTTTCTTT.